This T cell receptor (beta chain) was identified during a study of blood T cell repertoires in COVID-19 (TCRdb year 2020). About the investigation overall: Samples covering the acute and convalescent phases of COVID-19 were provided by collaborators in the United States, Italy and Spain. The material from the prospective study consisted of cDNA or gDNA derived from T cells, B-cell-depleted T cells, or PBMCs. Deeply sampled blood TCRbeta repertoires from subjects exposed to, actively infected with, or recovered from COVID-19 were included in the dataset. The repertoires were made available in a free public database intended to serve as a resource for research on the immune response to SARS-CoV-2. The samples were drawn from two sources: the first 160 participants of the ongoing ImmuneRACE study, and fewer than 1,500 subjects contributed by 6 global collaborators. A de-identified subject ID, COVID-19 status, age in years and sex were almost always included in the sample metadata. HLA class I and class II types, where available, came from metadata supplied by the sample provider rather than from assay-based typing.

Study-wide conclusions, independent of this receptor: Clinical and demographic metadata were provided uncurated, with the amount varying by source and participant.

As regards this clone: Its antigen target is currently unknown. Qualities for individual bases were not recorded, and no much larger clone is one base off.

TCRbeta CDR3 regions were amplified from genomic DNA using the immunoSEQ Assay, a bias-controlled multiplex PCR. As for the authors' bioinformatics: The number of nucleated cells in each sample was estimated from the amplification of reference gene primers within the assay. Sequence reads were collapsed and filtered to measure the absolute abundance of every unique TCRbeta CDR3 rearrangement. For each sample, productive Simpson clonality was calculated by taking the square root of Simpson's diversity index across productive rearrangements. The table comes from immuneACCESS by way of TCRdb, which keeps in-frame sequences with V and J called. Part of the clones is missing from these tables; in studies checked, under half for an unresolved V gene and the rest for unknown reasons. The V and J calls and clone size were taken over from that table, and D and trimming were inferred from the DNA. The sample contains 350,000 to 500,000 clones, roughly 90% of them found a single time. The ten largest clones add up to 0.65% to 1% of the sample.

In Seattle, one collaborating source enrolled patients while the infection was active and tracked those patients longitudinally over the course of disease. Each collaborating institution followed its own protocols to collect whole blood in K2EDTA tubes. For TCRbeta analysis, collaborator samples were shipped as frozen whole blood, as isolated PBMCs, or as DNA extracted from either sample type. The CDR3, from cysteine to phenylalanine, totals 15 residues. The entry retains the CDR3 DNA only, 45 bases that are in frame from base 1. The V end loses 0 bases and the J end loses 0 bases, and a stretch of 8 bases separates them. CDR1 is given as SGHRS and CDR2 as YFSETQ, both from the germline V gene.

The receptor chain draws on TRBV5-1 and TRBJ2-3; no D gene can be assigned with confidence. Sequenced sample: peripheral blood. This receptor was taken from a man aged 18-30 years with COVID-19, enrolled during active disease. The encoded CDR3 is CASSLAVPSTDTQYF. The bases are TGCGCCAGCAGCTTGGCGGTTCCTAGCACAGATACGCAGTATTTT.